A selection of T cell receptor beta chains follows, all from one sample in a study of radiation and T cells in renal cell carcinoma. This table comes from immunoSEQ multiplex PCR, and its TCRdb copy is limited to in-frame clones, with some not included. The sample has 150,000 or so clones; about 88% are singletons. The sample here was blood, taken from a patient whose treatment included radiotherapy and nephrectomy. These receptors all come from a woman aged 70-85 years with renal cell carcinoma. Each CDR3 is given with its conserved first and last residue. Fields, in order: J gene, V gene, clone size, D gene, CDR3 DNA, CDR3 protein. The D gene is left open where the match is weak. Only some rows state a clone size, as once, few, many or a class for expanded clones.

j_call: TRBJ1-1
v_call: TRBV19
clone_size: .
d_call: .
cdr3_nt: TGTGCCAGTATCCAAGGGGCGGTAATGAACACTGAAGCTTTCTTT
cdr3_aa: CASIQGAVMNTEAFF

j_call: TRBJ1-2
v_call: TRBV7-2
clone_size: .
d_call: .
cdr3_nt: TGTGCCAGCAGCTTTGGACAGCAATTCTATGGCTACACCTTC
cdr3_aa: CASSFGQQFYGYTF

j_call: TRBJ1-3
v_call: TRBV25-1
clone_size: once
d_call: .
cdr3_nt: TGTGCCAGCAGTGAATATGGGAAGGATTTCTCTGGAAACACCATATATTTT
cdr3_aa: CASSEYGKDFSGNTIYF

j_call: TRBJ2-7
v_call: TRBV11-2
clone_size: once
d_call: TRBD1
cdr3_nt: TGTGCCAGCAGCTTAGGGGACAGCCACTACGAGCAGTACTTC
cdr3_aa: CASSLGDSHYEQYF

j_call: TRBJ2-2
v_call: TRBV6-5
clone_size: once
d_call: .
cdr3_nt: TGTGCCAGCACTGGACCCGCGCCCGGGGAGCTGTTTTTT
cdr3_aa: CASTGPAPGELFF

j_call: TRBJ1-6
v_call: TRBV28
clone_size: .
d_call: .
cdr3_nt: TGTGCCAGCAGACCAGTGAGCTCCTATAATTCACCCCTCCACTTT
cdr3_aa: CASRPVSSYNSPLHF

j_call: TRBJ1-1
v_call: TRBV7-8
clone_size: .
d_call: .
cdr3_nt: TGTGCCAGCAGCTACCCGGGACGGACGAACACTGAAGCTTTCTTT
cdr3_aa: CASSYPGRTNTEAFF

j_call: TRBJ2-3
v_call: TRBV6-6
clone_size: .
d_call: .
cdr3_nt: TGTGCCAGCAGTGCTACCTCAGGGGTTACGCAGTATTTT
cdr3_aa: CASSATSGVTQYF

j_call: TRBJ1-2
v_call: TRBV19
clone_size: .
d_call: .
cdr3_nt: TGTGCCAGTAGTATACGACAGGCTGCCTATGGCTACACCTTC
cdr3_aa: CASSIRQAAYGYTF

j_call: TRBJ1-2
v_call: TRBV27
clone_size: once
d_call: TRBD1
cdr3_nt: TGTGCCAGCTTCAAGCCGGGACAGGGTAGACCCTACACCTTC
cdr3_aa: CASFKPGQGRPYTF

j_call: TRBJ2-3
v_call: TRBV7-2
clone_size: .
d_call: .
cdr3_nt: TGTGCCAGCAGCGAACAGGGACTTCCATCAGATACGCAGTATTTT
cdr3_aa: CASSEQGLPSDTQYF

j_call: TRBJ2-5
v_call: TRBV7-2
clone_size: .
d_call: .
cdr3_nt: TGTGCCAGCAGCTACCAAGAGACCCAGTACTTC
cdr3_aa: CASSYQETQYF

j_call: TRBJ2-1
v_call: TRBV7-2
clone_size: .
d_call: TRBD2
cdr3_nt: TGTGCCAGCAGCCCGCCCCTCCGGGGACTAGCGGGGGGGGAGCAGTTCTTC
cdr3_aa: CASSPPLRGLAGGEQFF

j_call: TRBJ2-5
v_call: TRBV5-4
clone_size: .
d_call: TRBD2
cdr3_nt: TGTGCCAGCGGCCTTAGCGGGGGGGCCACGGGGACCCAGTACTTC
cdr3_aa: CASGLSGGATGTQYF

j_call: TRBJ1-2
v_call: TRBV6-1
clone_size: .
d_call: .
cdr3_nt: TGTGCCAGCAGTGAATCTTGGGGTGGAAGCGGCTACACCTTC
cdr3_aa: CASSESWGGSGYTF

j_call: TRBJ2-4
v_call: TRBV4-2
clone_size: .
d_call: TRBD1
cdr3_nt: TGTGCCAGCAGCCCCTTGCAGGGGGATAGCAAAAACATTCAGTACTTC
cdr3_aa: CASSPLQGDSKNIQYF

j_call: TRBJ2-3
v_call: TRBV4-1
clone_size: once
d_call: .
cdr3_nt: TGCGCCAGCAGCGGGCAGAGTACAGATACGCAGTATTTT
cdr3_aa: CASSGQSTDTQYF

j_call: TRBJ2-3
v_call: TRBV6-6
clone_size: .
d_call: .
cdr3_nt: TGTGCCAGCAGTCCGCGGGACGCTAGCACAGATACGCAGTATTTT
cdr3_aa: CASSPRDASTDTQYF

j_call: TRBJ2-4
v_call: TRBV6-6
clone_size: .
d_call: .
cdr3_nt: TGTGCCAGTGGTACTGACTCGTCCAAAAACATTCAGTACTTC
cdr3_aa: CASGTDSSKNIQYF

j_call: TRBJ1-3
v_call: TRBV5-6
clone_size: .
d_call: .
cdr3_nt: TGTGCCAGCAGCTTGTTGGTCCCAGGGGCTGGAAACACCATATATTTT
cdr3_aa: CASSLLVPGAGNTIYF

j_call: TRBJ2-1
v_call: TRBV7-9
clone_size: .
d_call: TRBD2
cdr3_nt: TGTGCCAGCCGATTAGCGGGGAGCTCCTACAATGAGCAGTTCTTC
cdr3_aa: CASRLAGSSYNEQFF

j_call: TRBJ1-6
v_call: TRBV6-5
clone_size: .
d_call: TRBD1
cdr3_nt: TGTGCCAGCAGTCCGGGACAGGCTAATTCACCCCTCCACTTT
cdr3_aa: CASSPGQANSPLHF

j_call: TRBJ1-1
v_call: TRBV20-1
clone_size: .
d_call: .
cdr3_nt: TGCAGTGCCCGGTCCGGCTTTGGAGCTTTCTTT
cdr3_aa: CSARSGFGAFF

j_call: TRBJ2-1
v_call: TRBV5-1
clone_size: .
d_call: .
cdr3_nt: TGCGCCAGCGGCCGTGAGGGATCGGGCTACAATGAGCAGTTCTTC
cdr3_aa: CASGREGSGYNEQFF

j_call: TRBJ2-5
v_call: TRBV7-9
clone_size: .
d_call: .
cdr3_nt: TGTGCCAGCAAAATAACAGGGAAAGAGACCCAGTACTTC
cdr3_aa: CASKITGKETQYF

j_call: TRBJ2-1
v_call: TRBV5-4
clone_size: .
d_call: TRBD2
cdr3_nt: TGTGCCAGCAGCTTAGGGAGCGGGGGCCATCTTTACAATGAGCAGTTCTTC
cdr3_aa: CASSLGSGGHLYNEQFF

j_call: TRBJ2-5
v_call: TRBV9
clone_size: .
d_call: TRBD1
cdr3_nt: TGTGCCAGCAGCGTAGAGGGACAGTTTCCAGAGACCCAGTACTTC
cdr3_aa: CASSVEGQFPETQYF